The entry below gives a single TCR beta chain sequence along with its context. Its recognized antigen is unknown. No base quality values were provided; no much bigger clone lies one nucleotide off. Other DNA sequences in the sample encode the same CDR3. Using the deep immunoSEQ assay, TCR CDR3 regions were amplified from genomic DNA by multiplex PCR. For each cell subset, the extracted genomic DNA was distributed evenly across all wells of several immunoSEQ 96-well plates, and each plate served as one replicate. For sorted subsets, approximately 190 ng genomic DNA, equal to 30,000 or so T cell genomes, was loaded into each replicate PCR. Purified libraries were quantified with a Qubit 3.0 fluorometer, sized on a Bioanalyzer 2100, and re-quantified with the KAPA Library Quantification kit. A separate single-read 150-cycle Illumina NextSeq 550 flow cell was used to sequence each immunoSEQ 96-well plate. As for how the authors treated the data: Because the immunoSEQ output included only junctional sequences and no quality scores, the filtering could not be the same as the filtering used for full-length reads. To assign V/J genes and CDR3, sequences were annotated using PyIR, a Python wrapper for IgBLAST v1.9, with IMGT germline references. Any read was removed if the V/J assignment was weak (E-value above 1e-6), the CDR3 was missing, or the read contained stop codons, out-of-frame junctions, or ambiguous translated residues. A V3J clonotype was defined by an identical inferred V gene, J gene, and CDR3 amino acid sequence. To compute the percentage overlap between repertoires, the number of shared unique clonotypes was divided by the size of the smaller repertoire. Repertoire richness was assessed with RTK rarefaction, the Chao1 estimator, and Recon v2.1 estimates of unobserved clonotypes. Generation probabilities were computed with OLGA for all TCRbeta clonotypes obtained by the gDNA method from a handful of donors. The table was pulled from immuneACCESS by TCRdb, which kept in-frame rearrangements only. Such tables lose some clones; where checked, under half of the loss comes from unresolved V genes, and the rest has no known cause. V and J calls and clone size are those listed in that table; D and trimming were worked out from the DNA. The sample yields over 2 million clones; roughly 94% were counted once. The ten largest clones represent approximately 0.13% of the sample.

The data originate from a study of shared clonotypes between healthy human individuals (TCRdb year 2020). Background on the whole study: The cohort included a few men and a couple of women between 18 and 49 years of age. Per donor, three plates each were used for CD4 naive and CD4 memory, two for CD8 naive, and one for CD8 memory. The study deeply sequenced blood TCR repertoires of about 5 healthy adults to estimate repertoire size and the extent of clonotype sharing between individuals. Libraries were prepared and TCR repertoires were sequenced by different laboratories using diverse techniques, in order to increase sequencing depth and limit assay-specific biases. Leukapheresis yielded between about 0.8 and 9.5 billion PBMCs per donor. Beyond this particular receptor, the publication reports: The genetic and exposure-history diversity represented was limited by the small number of donors. Incomplete sequencing was indicated by rarefaction of sorted-subset datasets, despite the large sequencing depth. Naive subsets generally had larger estimated clonotype richness than memory subsets. Only blood was sampled, and tissue TCR repertoires likely differ from those in blood. Pairwise subsampling indicated that sequencing depth was expected to affect the degree of clonotype sharing among donors. Compared with non-shared clonotypes, clonotypes shared by all four sorted-subset donors had higher generation probabilities. Across a handful of donors, around 5% of naive CD4, 3% to 3.5% of naive CD8, about 2.3% of memory CD4, and 0.4% of memory CD8 clonotypes were shared.

CDR1 and CDR2 are read off the germline V gene (reference sequence) as SGHNT and YYREEE. Counted from cysteine to phenylalanine, this CDR3 has 16 amino acids. The read is trimmed to its CDR3 DNA, 48 bases read in frame from base 1. The junction shows trimming of 2 bases on V and 3 bases on J, plus 12 bases between the germline ends. The donors were healthy, HIV-negative adults who had no recently reported acute infections or vaccinations. All donors were Caucasian adults living in Nashville, Tennessee, USA. CD4+ T cells were enriched by magnetic negative selection, after which naive cells were positively selected on CD45RA and the negative fraction was taken as the memory subset. Blood was collected by leukapheresis, and PBMCs were isolated by Ficoll-Histopaque density gradient centrifugation and then cryopreserved in liquid nitrogen vapor phase. Purity and quantity of every magnetically sorted T cell population were checked by analytical flow cytometry. Genomic DNA was isolated from every sorted fraction and measured by UV absorbance on a Nanodrop 2000c.

The specimen was naive CD4+ T cells sorted from blood. Reading the label with the study, this specimen's cell subset or site is: CD45RA+ positively selected. The sequence links TRBV5-4 to TRBJ1-6; the D gene is perhaps TRBD1, on 5 matching bases. The clonotype originates from a man between 18 and 35 years old in good health. Read as DNA, the sequence is TGTGCCAGCAGCTTAGAGGGAAGGGGCTATAATTCACCCCTCCACTTT. Its amino acids are CASSLEGRGYNSPLHF.